Following are 3 T cell receptor beta chains from one sample sequenced in a study of blood T cell repertoires in COVID-19. The protocol was immunoSEQ multiplex PCR, while the TCRdb copy is restricted to in-frame clones and leaves out a portion. Counted here are approximately 200,000 clones, over 80% occurring once; the ten biggest clones make up 4.5% to 6.5%. The sequencing sample was made of peripheral blood. The receptors derive from a woman aged 25 to 45 with acute or convalescent COVID-19.

This clone was seen a handful of times. This rearrangement joins TRBV2 to TRBJ1-2; TRBD1 matches at 7 bases. The length of the CDR3 is 14 residues. Unmatched junction bases numbered 9, after V lost 7 bases and J lost 4 bases. The germline CDR1 and CDR2 sequences are SNHLY and FYNNEI. The CDR3 nucleotides are TGTGCCAGCACCGGTGGACCAGGGGGCTATGGCTACACCTTC. Residues: CASTGGPGGYGYTF.

The V call is TRBV12-3 or TRBV12-4, the J call TRBJ1-1; the D gene is possibly TRBD1 (5 bases). This CDR3 region has 13 residues. Trimming pared 6 bases from V and 3 bases from J, leaving 11 bases between. CDR3 sequence (DNA): TGTGCCAGCAGCCCGAACAGGTACACTGAAGCTTTCTTT. Translation: CASSPNRYTEAFF.

This clone was seen once. The chain has TRBV14 and TRBJ1-1; 7 nucleotides line up with TRBD1. From germline, CDR1 is SGHDN and CDR2 FVKESK. V trimming: 4 bases; J trimming: 1 base; junction bases outside the gene matches: 3. The CDR3 consists of 14 residues. The CDR3 bases are TGTGCCAGCAGCCCCAGACAGGGGAACACTGAAGCTTTCTTT. Amino acid sequence: CASSPRQGNTEAFF.